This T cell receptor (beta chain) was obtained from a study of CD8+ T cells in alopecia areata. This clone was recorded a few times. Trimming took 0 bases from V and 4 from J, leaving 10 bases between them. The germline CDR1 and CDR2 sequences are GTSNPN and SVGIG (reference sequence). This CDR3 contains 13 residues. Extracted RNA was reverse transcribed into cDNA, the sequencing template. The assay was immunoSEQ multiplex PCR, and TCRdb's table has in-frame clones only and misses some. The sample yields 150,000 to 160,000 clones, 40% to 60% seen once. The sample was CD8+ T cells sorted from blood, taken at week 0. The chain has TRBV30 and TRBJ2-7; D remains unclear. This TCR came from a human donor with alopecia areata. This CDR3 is CAWSVDNQYEQYF. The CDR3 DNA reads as TGTGCCTGGAGTGTAGATAACCAATACGAGCAGTACTTC.